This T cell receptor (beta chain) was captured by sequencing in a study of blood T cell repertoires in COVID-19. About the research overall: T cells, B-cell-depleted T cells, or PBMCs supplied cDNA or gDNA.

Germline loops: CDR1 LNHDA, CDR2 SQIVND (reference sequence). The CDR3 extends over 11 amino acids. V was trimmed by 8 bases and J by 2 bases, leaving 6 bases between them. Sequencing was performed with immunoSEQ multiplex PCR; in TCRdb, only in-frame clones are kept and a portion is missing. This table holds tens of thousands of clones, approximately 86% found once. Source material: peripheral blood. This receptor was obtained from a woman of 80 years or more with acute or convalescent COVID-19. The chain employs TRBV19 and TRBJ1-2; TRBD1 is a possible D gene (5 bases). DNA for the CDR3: TGTGCCAGTTGGACAAACTATGGCTACACCTTC. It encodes CASWTNYGYTF.